One and the same sample provided the 32 T cell receptor beta chains below, sequenced in a study of cytomegalovirus exposure and HLA in healthy donors. The PCR was carried out with 60 Vbeta primers and 13 Jbeta primers. Method: immunoSEQ multiplex PCR; TCRdb's copy keeps in-frame clones and lacks some. This sample carries tens of thousands of clones, around three fifths of them seen once, and the ten largest clones take 15%. Sequencing was done on a sample of PBMCs. The receptors come from a woman between 40 and 55 years old in good health and CMV-seropositive.

The CDR3 sequence is CASSVSGGYEQYF. DNA of the CDR3: TGTGCCAGCAGCGTCAGCGGTGGATACGAGCAGTACTTC. The chain couples TRBV7-9 to TRBJ2-7, with D possibly being TRBD2 (5 bases). Trimming took off 5 bases at V and 4 bases at J, with 12 bases between the two ends. Per the germline V gene, CDR1 is SEHNR and CDR2 is FQNEAQ (reference sequence). The CDR3 runs 13 residues.

The rearrangement joins TRBV2 to TRBJ2-2; 10 bases align to TRBD1. Germline lookup yields CDR1 SNHLY and CDR2 FYNNEI. The length of the CDR3 is 15 residues. V was pared by 8 bases and J by 1 base, with 4 bases of the junction left unmatched. The CDR3 bases are TGTGCCAGCCATAGGGACAGGGGGAACACCGGGGAGCTGTTTTTT. Translated: CASHRDRGNTGELFF.

This chain links TRBV15 with TRBJ1-1; 10 bases agree with TRBD1. The J segment lost 7 bases and the V segment lost 9 bases, leaving 8 bases of the junction unmatched. The germline gives CDR1 LNHNV, CDR2 YYDKDF (reference sequence). This CDR3 has 13 residues. In nucleotides, the CDR3 is TGTGCCACTTCAGACAGGGGGCATGGTGAAGCTTTCTTT. It yields the protein CATSDRGHGEAFF.

The chain links TRBV18 to TRBJ2-1, with D maybe TRBD1 (6 bases). The germline V gene has CDR1 KGHSH and CDR2 LQKENI. The CDR3 has 13 residues. Trimming cost V 3 bases and J 15 bases, with 18 bases left between them. CDR3 DNA sequence: TGTGCCAGCTCACCGACGGAACAGGGTCAACGGTTCTTC. Translating gives CASSPTEQGQRFF.

This chain connects TRBV2 to TRBJ2-1, with 8 positions matching TRBD2. The V segment lost 6 bases and the J segment 8 bases; nucleotides outside the gene matches: 9. The CDR3 is 14 residues long. Germline CDR1 SNHLY, CDR2 FYNNEI. The DNA for the CDR3 is TGTGCCAGCAGGGCCTTGACTAGCGCCGATGAGCAGTTCTTC. It yields the protein CASRALTSADEQFF.

This clone was recorded once. V gene TRBV6-4 combines with J gene TRBJ2-1; a possible D gene is TRBD2 (5 bases). CDR3 length: 13 residues. The germline CDR1 and CDR2 sequences are MRHNA and SNTAGT. Trimming removed 0 bases at V and 10 bases at J, with 10 bases between. The DNA of the CDR3 is TGTGCCAGCAGTGACTCGAGGGCGTCCGAGCAGTTCTTC. It is translated as CASSDSRASEQFF.

The genes are TRBV15 and TRBJ1-5; D unclear. The CDR3 is made up of 16 amino acids. Trimming left V 0 bases short and J 5 bases short, with 14 bases between. From germline, CDR1 is LNHNV and CDR2 YYDKDF (reference sequence). The CDR3 DNA sequence: TGTGCCACCAGCAGAGATTTGTCCTCTTCCCATCAGCCCCAGCATTTT. It specifies CATSRDLSSSHQPQHF.

The chain couples TRBV6-5 to TRBJ2-2, with 7 bases that match TRBD2. Trimming took 8 bases from V and 4 from J; bases not matched to a gene: 10. Germline V gene data show CDR1 as MNHEY and CDR2 as SVGAGI. This CDR3 is built from 15 residues. The CDR3 here is CASGLREWSTGELFF. The CDR3 DNA reads as TGTGCCAGCGGGTTGCGGGAGTGGAGCACCGGGGAGCTGTTTTTT.

This clone was counted a few times. The V gene is TRBV9, the J gene TRBJ2-1, with D possibly TRBD2 on 6 matching bases. The CDR3 is 15 residues long. The germline CDR1 and CDR2 sequences are SGDLS and YYNGEE. The V and J ends lost 1 base and 9 bases respectively, with 17 bases between them. The CDR3 loop is CASSVSYRGSTEQFF. The CDR3 DNA sequence: TGTGCCAGCAGCGTATCGTATCGGGGGAGTACTGAGCAGTTCTTC.

The CDR3 DNA follows: TGTGCCAGCAGCTTAGTGATAGCGGGACCCTACAATGAGCAGTTCTTC. It codes for CASSLVIAGPYNEQFF. The chain joins TRBV7-9 to TRBJ2-1, with 8 bases matching TRBD2. The V segment lost 1 base and the J segment 2 bases; nucleotides outside the gene matches: 4. This CDR3 has 16 amino acids. CDR1 is SEHNR and CDR2 is FQNEAQ in the germline V gene (reference sequence).

This clone showed up just a few times. This chain joins TRBV2 and TRBJ2-7, with TRBD2 matching over 13 bases. Germline CDR1 and CDR2: SNHLY and FYNNEI. V trimming: 6 bases; J trimming: 5 bases; junction bases outside the gene matches: 13. The CDR3 spans 17 residues. In nucleotides, the CDR3 is TGTGCCAGCAGGGTCGGACTAGCGGGAGTGCAGGCCCACGAGCAGTACTTC. Its translation is CASRVGLAGVQAHEQYF. Variable domain in full (rest from reference TRBV2 and TRBJ2-7): EPEVTQTPSHQVTQMGQEVILRCVPISNHLYFYWYRQILGQKVEFLVSFYNNEISEKSEIFDDQFSVERPDGSNFTLKIRSTKLEDSAMYFCASRVGLAGVQAHEQYFGPGTRLTVT.

The chain couples TRBV4-1 to TRBJ1-2, with 10 nucleotides matching TRBD1. V gave up 1 base and J gave up 3 bases; unmatched junction bases: 8. CDR3 size: 17 residues. Germline V gene sequence: CDR1 MGHRA, CDR2 YSYEKL. The CDR3 bases are TGCGCCAGCAGCCAAGTGGGGCGGGACAGGGGACACTATGGCTACACCTTC. It translates to CASSQVGRDRGHYGYTF.

This clone was observed a handful of times. The genes are TRBV5-1 and TRBJ2-5; 8 bases are shared with TRBD1. Germline V lookup: CDR1 SGHRS, CDR2 YFSETQ. The CDR3 has 14 residues. The ends lost 2 bases at V and 5 bases at J; junction bases unmatched: 5. The CDR3 DNA follows: TGCGCCAGCAGCTTCTCAGGGGGCAGGGAGACCCAGTACTTC. Protein: CASSFSGGRETQYF.

The chain has TRBV5-4 and TRBJ2-7, with a weak D call TRBD1 (5 bases). This CDR3 has 14 residues. Germline lookup yields CDR1 SGHNT and CDR2 YYREEE (reference sequence). V lost 0 bases to trimming and J lost 1 base, with 8 bases between them. The CDR3 protein is CASSLVQGSYEQYF. The CDR3 bases are TGTGCCAGCAGCTTGGTTCAGGGTTCCTACGAGCAGTACTTC.

This clone appeared a few times. The chain has TRBV6-1 and TRBJ1-1, with TRBD1 matching over 7 bases. In germline, CDR1 is MNHNS, CDR2 SASEGT. This CDR3 is 14 amino acids long. Trimming took 4 bases from V and 0 from J; bases not matched to a gene: 2. The chain's CDR3 is CASSVQGLNTEAFF. CDR3 sequence (DNA): TGTGCCAGCAGTGTACAGGGGTTGAACACTGAAGCTTTCTTT.

The chain recombines TRBV19 with TRBJ2-7; weak D call: TRBD1 (6 bases). CDR3 size: 13 residues. The germline gives CDR1 LNHDA, CDR2 SQIVND (reference sequence). The germline V and J ends were trimmed by 4 bases and 6 bases, with 13 bases remaining between them. CDR3 sequence: CASSRDDRSEQYF. CDR3 sequence (DNA): TGTGCCAGTAGTAGGGATGACAGGTCCGAGCAGTACTTC.

The chain has TRBV2 and TRBJ2-3; D is possibly TRBD2 (5 bases). Germline-derived CDR1 and CDR2 are SNHLY and FYNNEI. The CDR3 covers 15 residues. With 1 base removed from V and 1 base from J, the gap between germline ends came to 9 bases. CDR3 sequence reads: CASSEEGVGTDTQYF. CDR3 in DNA: TGTGCCAGCAGTGAAGAGGGAGTGGGCACAGATACGCAGTATTTT. The complete variable domain, with remaining parts taken from reference TRBV2 and TRBJ2-3, reads EPEVTQTPSHQVTQMGQEVILRCVPISNHLYFYWYRQILGQKVEFLVSFYNNEISEKSEIFDDQFSVERPDGSNFTLKIRSTKLEDSAMYFCASSEEGVGTDTQYFGPGTRLTVL.

The chain employs TRBV19 and TRBJ1-1, with D possibly being TRBD1 (5 bases). Looked up from germline, CDR1 is LNHDA and CDR2 is SQIVND (reference sequence). The CDR3 is 15 amino acids. V lost 2 bases, J lost 1 base, and 11 bases lay in between. The CDR3 nucleotides are TGTGCCAGTAGTATAAGGAGGGGCGCGAACACTGAAGCTTTCTTT. Translated, it gives CASSIRRGANTEAFF.

The rearrangement uses TRBV6-5 and TRBJ2-5; TRBD2 agrees at 10 bases. V lost 4 bases and J lost 7; bases outside the gene matches: 12. Per germline, CDR1 MNHEY and CDR2 SVGAGI. The CDR3 consists of 16 residues. The CDR3 here is CASSSSLAGAGRTQYF. DNA for the CDR3: TGTGCCAGCAGTTCTTCCCTAGCGGGAGCTGGGAGGACCCAGTACTTC.

The chain is built from TRBV7-2 and TRBJ1-4; D possibly corresponds to TRBD1 (6 bases). This CDR3 has 16 amino acids. CDR1 and CDR2 (germline): SGHTA, FQGNSA. V lost 1 base, J lost 7 bases, and 16 bases lay in between. In DNA form, the CDR3 reads TGTGCCAGCAGCTTAGGGGGTGCAGGGGTAGGTGAAAAACTGTTTTTT. It translates to CASSLGGAGVGEKLFF.

This clone was recorded a few times. The rearrangement joins TRBV27 to TRBJ2-1; the match to TRBD2 covers 7 bases. The germline CDR1 and CDR2 sequences are MNHEY and SMNVEV (reference sequence). With V trimmed by 9 bases and J by 4 bases, 12 bases remained unmatched. CDR3 length: 15 amino acids. Written as DNA, the CDR3 is TGTGCCAGTCACCAGGCGGCTAGCGGTTACAATGAGCAGTTCTTC. Residues: CASHQAASGYNEQFF.

This clone was picked up many times. The CDR3 coding sequence is TGCGCCAGCAGCCCGGAGGTAGCGGGAGTCTACGAGCAGTACTTC. Its translation: CASSPEVAGVYEQYF. V and J are TRBV5-1 and TRBJ2-7, with 9 bases identical to TRBD2. The length of the CDR3 is 15 residues. V was pared by 4 bases and J by 3 bases, with 8 bases of the junction left unmatched. Germline-derived CDR1 and CDR2 are SGHRS and YFSETQ.

The chain joins TRBV5-6 to TRBJ2-1; D may be TRBD1 (5 bases). The CDR3 is made up of 17 amino acids. V was clipped by 3 bases and J by 9 bases, with 25 bases between them. Germline CDR1 and CDR2: SGHDT and YYEEEE. The CDR3 DNA is TGTGCCAGCAGCTCCAGAAGAAGACAGAAGGCATTCAGTGAGCAGTTCTTC. Protein sequence: CASSSRRRQKAFSEQFF.

The chain employs TRBV28 and TRBJ1-5; D perhaps matches TRBD1 (6 bases). Trimming cost V 5 bases and J 6 bases, with 17 bases left between them. In germline, CDR1 is MDHEN, CDR2 SYDVKM. This CDR3 spans 15 amino acids. The CDR3 DNA follows: TGTGCCAGCAGTCCTCAGGGGTGGGGCACTCAGCCCCAGCATTTT. Protein: CASSPQGWGTQPQHF. The full variable domain, its missing parts supplied by reference TRBV28 and TRBJ1-5, is DVKVTQSSRYLVKRTGEKVFLECVQDMDHENMFWYRQDPGLGLRLIYFSYDVKMKEKGDIPEGYSVSREKKERFSLILESASTNQTSMYLCASSPQGWGTQPQHFGDGTRLSIL.

The rearrangement uses TRBV4-3 and TRBJ2-3, with D possibly TRBD2 on 5 matching bases. V lost 1 base and J lost 0, with 11 bases in between. This CDR3 region has 16 residues. The V gene's germline CDR1 is LGHNA and CDR2 YSLEER. The CDR3 loop is CASSQGGVYSTDTQYF. The CDR3 region has the DNA TGCGCCAGCAGCCAAGGGGGAGTCTATAGCACAGATACGCAGTATTTT.

Only a few counts were recorded for this clone. The chain is built from TRBV6-6 and TRBJ1-3, with D maybe TRBD1 (6 bases). The germline gives CDR1 MNHNY, CDR2 SVGAGI (reference sequence). The CDR3 is 15 amino acids. Trimming removed 6 bases from V and 0 bases from J, with 12 bases in between. CDR3 coding DNA: TGTGCCAGCAGCCCCGACAGGAGCTCTGGAAACACCATATATTTT. Its protein is CASSPDRSSGNTIYF.

This clone was detected only a few times. The rearrangement links TRBV6-5 to TRBJ1-3, with unresolved D. With 4 bases removed from V and 4 bases from J, the gap between germline ends came to 11 bases. CDR3 length: 14 amino acids. Germline values: CDR1 MNHEY, CDR2 SVGAGI. As DNA, the CDR3 is TGTGCCAGCAGTTCCCCGGGGTCCGGAAACACCATATATTTT. This gives the protein CASSSPGSGNTIYF.

V usage is TRBV4-3 and J usage is TRBJ2-2; D is undetermined. Germline CDR1 reads LGHNA; CDR2 reads YSLEER. This CDR3 region has 15 residues. V was trimmed by 0 bases and J by 5 bases, leaving 10 bases between them. The chain's CDR3 is CASSQDSRRTGELFF. The DNA for the CDR3 is TGCGCCAGCAGCCAAGATTCGCGCCGTACCGGGGAGCTGTTTTTT.

J is TRBJ1-4 and V is TRBV7-9, with a possible D match to TRBD1 (5 bases). V was clipped by 3 bases and J by 8 bases, with 10 bases between them. The germline gives CDR1 SEHNR, CDR2 FQNEAQ (reference sequence). The CDR3 covers 13 residues. The CDR3 here is CASSLQGREKLFF. CDR3 nucleotide sequence: TGTGCCAGCAGCTTGCAGGGAAGAGAAAAACTGTTTTTT.

V usage is TRBV4-1 and J usage is TRBJ2-2; the match to TRBD2 covers 14 bases. Losses at the gene ends were 1 base for V and 2 bases for J; bases not matched to a gene: 15. The CDR3 sequence is 22 residues long. The germline gives CDR1 MGHRA, CDR2 YSYEKL. The CDR3 DNA reads TGCGCCAGCAGCCAAGGACCTTTGGTCTCCGGGACTAGCGGGAGAAACACCGGGGAGCTGTTTTTT. Translating gives CASSQGPLVSGTSGRNTGELFF.

The V and J genes are TRBV2 and TRBJ2-7; 8 bases fit TRBD2. J lost 2 bases, V lost 6 bases, and 9 bases had no gene match. This CDR3 region has 15 residues. The V gene's germline CDR1 is SNHLY and CDR2 FYNNEI. The CDR3 nucleotides are TGTGCCAGCAGAGAACTAGCGGAGCGACCCTACGAGCAGTACTTC. Translated: CASRELAERPYEQYF.

This chain uses TRBV9 with TRBJ1-1; the match to TRBD1 covers 8 bases. Germline V gene data show CDR1 as SGDLS and CDR2 as YYNGEE. This CDR3 is built from 16 residues. With V trimmed by 4 bases and J by 7 bases, 15 bases remained unmatched. The CDR3 region is CASSPHPAGQGDEAFF. CDR3 nucleotides: TGTGCCAGCAGCCCTCACCCAGCCGGACAGGGCGATGAAGCTTTCTTT.